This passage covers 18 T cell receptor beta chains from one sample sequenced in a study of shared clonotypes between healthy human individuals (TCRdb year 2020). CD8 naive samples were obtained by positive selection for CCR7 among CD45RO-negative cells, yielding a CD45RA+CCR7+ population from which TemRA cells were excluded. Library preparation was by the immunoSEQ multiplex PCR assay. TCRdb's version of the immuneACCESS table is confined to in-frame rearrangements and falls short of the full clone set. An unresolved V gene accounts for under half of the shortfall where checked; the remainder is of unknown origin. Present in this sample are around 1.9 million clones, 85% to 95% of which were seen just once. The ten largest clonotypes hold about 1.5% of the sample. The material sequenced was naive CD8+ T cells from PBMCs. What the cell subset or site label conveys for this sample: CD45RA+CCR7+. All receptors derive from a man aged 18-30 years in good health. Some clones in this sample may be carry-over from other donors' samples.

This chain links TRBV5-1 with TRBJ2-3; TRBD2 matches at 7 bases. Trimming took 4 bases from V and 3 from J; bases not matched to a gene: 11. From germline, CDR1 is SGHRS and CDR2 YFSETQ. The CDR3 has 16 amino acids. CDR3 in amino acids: CASSDDGGSRTDTQYF. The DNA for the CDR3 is TGCGCCAGCAGCGATGACGGCGGGAGCAGGACAGATACGCAGTATTTT.

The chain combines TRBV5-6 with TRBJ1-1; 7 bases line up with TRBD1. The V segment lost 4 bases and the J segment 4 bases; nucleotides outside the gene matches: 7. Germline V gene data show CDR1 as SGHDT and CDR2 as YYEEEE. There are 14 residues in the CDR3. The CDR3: CASSTGQPGTEAFF. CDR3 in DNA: TGTGCCAGCAGCACGGGACAGCCGGGCACTGAAGCTTTCTTT.

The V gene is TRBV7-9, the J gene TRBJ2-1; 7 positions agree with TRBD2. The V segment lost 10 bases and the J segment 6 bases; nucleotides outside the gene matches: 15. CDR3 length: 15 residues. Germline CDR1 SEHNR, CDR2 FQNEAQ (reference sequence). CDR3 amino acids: CATPRGSGIGNEQFF. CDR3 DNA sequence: TGTGCCACCCCGCGGGGGAGCGGGATTGGCAATGAGCAGTTCTTC.

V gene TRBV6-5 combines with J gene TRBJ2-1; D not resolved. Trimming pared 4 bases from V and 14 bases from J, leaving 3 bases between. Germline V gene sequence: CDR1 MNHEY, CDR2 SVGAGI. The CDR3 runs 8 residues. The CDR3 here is CASSLEFF. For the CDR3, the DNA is TGTGCCAGCAGTTTGGAGTTCTTC.

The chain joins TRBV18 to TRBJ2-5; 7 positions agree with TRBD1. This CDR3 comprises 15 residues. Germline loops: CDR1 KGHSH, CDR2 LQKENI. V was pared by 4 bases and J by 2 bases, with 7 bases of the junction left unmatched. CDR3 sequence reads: CASSLFDREQETQYF. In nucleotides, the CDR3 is TGTGCCAGCTCACTGTTCGACAGGGAGCAAGAGACCCAGTACTTC.

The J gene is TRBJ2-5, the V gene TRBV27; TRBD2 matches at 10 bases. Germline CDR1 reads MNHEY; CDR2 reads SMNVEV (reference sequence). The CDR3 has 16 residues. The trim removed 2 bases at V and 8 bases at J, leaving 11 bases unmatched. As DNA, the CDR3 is TGTGCCAGCAGTTTACTTTTGGGGCTAGCGGGAGCAACCCAGTACTTC. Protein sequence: CASSLLLGLAGATQYF.

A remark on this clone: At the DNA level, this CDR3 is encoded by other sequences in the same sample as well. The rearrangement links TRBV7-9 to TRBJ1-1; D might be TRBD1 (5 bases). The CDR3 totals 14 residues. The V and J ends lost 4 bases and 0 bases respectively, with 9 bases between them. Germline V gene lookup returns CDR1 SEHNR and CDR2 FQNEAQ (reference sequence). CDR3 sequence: CASSSGPLNTEAFF. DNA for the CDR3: TGTGCCAGCAGCTCGGGACCGCTGAACACTGAAGCTTTCTTT.

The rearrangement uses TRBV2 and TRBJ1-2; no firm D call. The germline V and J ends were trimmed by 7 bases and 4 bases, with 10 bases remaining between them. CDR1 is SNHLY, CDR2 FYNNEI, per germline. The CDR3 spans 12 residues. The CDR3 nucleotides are TGTGCCAGCAAGGGCAGGCTCTATGGCTACACCTTC. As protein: CASKGRLYGYTF.

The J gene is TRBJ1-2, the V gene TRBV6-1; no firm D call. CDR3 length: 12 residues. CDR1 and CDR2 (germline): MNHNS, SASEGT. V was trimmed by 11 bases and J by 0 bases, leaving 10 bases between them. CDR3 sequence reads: CACEQTNYGYTF. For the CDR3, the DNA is TGTGCCTGTGAACAGACTAACTATGGCTACACCTTC.

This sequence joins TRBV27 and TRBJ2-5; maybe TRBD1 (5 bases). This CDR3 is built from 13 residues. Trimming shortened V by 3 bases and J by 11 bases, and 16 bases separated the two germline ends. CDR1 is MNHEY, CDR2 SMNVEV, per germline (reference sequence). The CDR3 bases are TGTGCCAGCAGTTTTGACAGAGGCCGTGAGCAGTACTTC. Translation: CASSFDRGREQYF.

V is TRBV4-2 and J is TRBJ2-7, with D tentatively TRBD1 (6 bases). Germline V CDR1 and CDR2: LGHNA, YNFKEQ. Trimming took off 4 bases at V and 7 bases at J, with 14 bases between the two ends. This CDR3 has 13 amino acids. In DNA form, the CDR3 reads TGTGCCAGCAGCCCAACACAGGGTACTGAGCAGTACTTC. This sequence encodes CASSPTQGTEQYF.

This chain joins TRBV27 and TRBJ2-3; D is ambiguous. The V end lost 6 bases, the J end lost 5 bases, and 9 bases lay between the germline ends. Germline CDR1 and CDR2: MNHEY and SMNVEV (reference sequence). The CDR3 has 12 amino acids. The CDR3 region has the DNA TGTGCCAGCAGCCGAAATATAGATACGCAGTATTTT. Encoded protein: CASSRNIDTQYF.

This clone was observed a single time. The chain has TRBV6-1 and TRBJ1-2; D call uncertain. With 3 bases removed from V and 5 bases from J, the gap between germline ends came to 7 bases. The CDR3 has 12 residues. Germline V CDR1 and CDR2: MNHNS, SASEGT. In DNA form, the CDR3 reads TGTGCCAGCAGTGAGTCATTATATGGCTACACCTTC. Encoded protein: CASSESLYGYTF.

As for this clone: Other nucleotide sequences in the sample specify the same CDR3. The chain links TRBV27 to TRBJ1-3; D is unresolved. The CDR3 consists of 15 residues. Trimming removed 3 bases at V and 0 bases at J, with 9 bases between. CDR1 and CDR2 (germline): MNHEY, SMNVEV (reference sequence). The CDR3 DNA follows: TGTGCCAGCAGTTTGACCGGCAACTCTGGAAACACCATATATTTT. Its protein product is CASSLTGNSGNTIYF.

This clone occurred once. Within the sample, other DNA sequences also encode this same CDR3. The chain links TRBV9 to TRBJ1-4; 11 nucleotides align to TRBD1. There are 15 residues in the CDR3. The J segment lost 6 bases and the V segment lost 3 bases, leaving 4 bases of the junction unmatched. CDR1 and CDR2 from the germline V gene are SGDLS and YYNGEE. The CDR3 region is CASSAGTGGYEKLFF. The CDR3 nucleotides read TGTGCCAGCAGCGCGGGGACAGGGGGGTATGAAAAACTGTTTTTT. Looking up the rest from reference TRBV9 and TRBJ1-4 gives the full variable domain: DSGVTQTPKHLITATGQRVTLRCSPRSGDLSVYWYQQSLDQGLQFLIQYYNGEERAKGNILERFSAQQFPDLHSELNLSSLELGDSALYFCASSAGTGGYEKLFFGSGTQLSVL.

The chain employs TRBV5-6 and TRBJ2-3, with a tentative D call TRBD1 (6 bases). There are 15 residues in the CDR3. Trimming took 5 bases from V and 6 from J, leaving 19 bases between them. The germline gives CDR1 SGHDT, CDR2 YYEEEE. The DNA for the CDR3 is TGTGCCAGCAGAGCGTGGGGGCTACCCCTGGATACGCAGTATTTT. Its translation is CASRAWGLPLDTQYF.

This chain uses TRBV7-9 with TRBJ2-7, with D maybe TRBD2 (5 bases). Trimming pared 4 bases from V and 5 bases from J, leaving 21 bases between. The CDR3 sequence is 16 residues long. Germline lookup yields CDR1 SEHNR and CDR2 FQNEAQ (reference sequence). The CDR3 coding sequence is TGTGCCAGCAGCTCACCGGTAGCGCTAAGATCAGACGAGCAGTACTTC. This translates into CASSSPVALRSDEQYF.

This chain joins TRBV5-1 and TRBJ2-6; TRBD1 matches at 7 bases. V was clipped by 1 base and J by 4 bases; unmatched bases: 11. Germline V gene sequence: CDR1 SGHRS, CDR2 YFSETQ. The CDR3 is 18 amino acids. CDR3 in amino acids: CASSLWTGPLAGANVLTF. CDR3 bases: TGCGCCAGCAGCTTGTGGACAGGCCCCCTCGCCGGGGCCAACGTCCTGACTTTC.